The T cell receptor (beta chain) under discussion was sequenced for a study of blood T cell repertoires in COVID-19. Across the study: COVID-19 samples from acute and convalescent phases originated in the United States, Italy and Spain. Sources were T cells, B-cell-depleted T cells, or PBMCs; the material itself was cDNA or gDNA.

In the original workflow: Reference gene primer amplification gave nucleated cell count estimates. Measured with immunoSEQ multiplex PCR; TCRdb has only the in-frame clones, and not every one. The V and J calls and clone size come from that table; D and trimming were worked out from the DNA. The data hold 100,000 to 120,000 clones, with roughly four fifths observed a single time. Germline CDR1 reads MDHEN; CDR2 reads SYDVKM. V shed 6 bases, J shed 7 bases, and the junction held 11 bases outside the gene matches. The CDR3 covers 15 residues. The receptor was isolated from a woman in her 70s with acute or convalescent COVID-19. The sample taken for sequencing was peripheral blood. The rearrangement uses TRBV28 and TRBJ2-1, with 8 nucleotides matching TRBD1. CDR3 coding DNA: TGTGCCAGCAGCCCCGAGAGGGACAGGAGGAATGAGCAGTTCTTC. This translates into CASSPERDRRNEQFF.